The following is a T cell receptor (beta chain) sequence with its context. These data come from a study of OX40 agonist ivuxolimab in advanced cancers. Turning to the study itself: Partial responses were seen in three patients, one with hepatocellular carcinoma and two with cutaneous melanoma.

Germline CDR1 LNHDA, CDR2 SQIVND (reference sequence). The CDR3 totals 14 residues. V lost 5 bases to trimming and J lost 8 bases, with 16 bases between them. The method was immunoSEQ multiplex PCR; TCRdb's version includes in-frame clones alone and lacks a portion of them. The sample holds about 63,000 clones, around 91% seen once. The material was CD4+ or CD8+ T cells sorted from blood, obtained in a trial of the OX40 agonist ivuxolimab. The clonotype was recovered from an adult with an advanced solid tumor such as melanoma, head and neck, liver or kidney cancer. V gene TRBV19 combines with J gene TRBJ2-1; no clear D. CDR3 in amino acids: CASSLQTGDHEQFF. The CDR3 DNA sequence: TGTGCCAGTAGTCTTCAGACGGGTGACCATGAGCAGTTCTTC.